This T cell receptor (beta chain) was sequenced in a study of beta chain features in type 1 diabetes. Study-level points and caveats: All four CD4+ subsets from Type 1 diabetes patients carried moderately but significantly shorter TCRB CDR3s.

Investigators reverse transcribed all isolated RNA, so they sequenced expressed TCRB transcripts. This table comes from immunoSEQ multiplex PCR, and its TCRdb copy is limited to in-frame clones, with some not included. The sample contains around 160,000 clones, roughly 59% of which appear only once. Notes on this clone: Its target is unknown.

This clonotype was obtained from a man aged 30-40 years with type 1 diabetes. Sequences were obtained from naive CD4+ T cells from blood.

For the CDR3, the DNA is TGTGCTAGCGGGGCGGTTCGGGAGCAGTACTTC. Protein: CASGAVREQYF. V and J are TRBV28 and TRBJ2-7; 8 bases match TRBD2. The CDR3 loop spans 11 amino acids. The germline V gene has CDR1 MDHEN and CDR2 SYDVKM.